One and the same sample provided the 20 T cell receptor beta chains below, sequenced in a study of CD8 T cells in Susac syndrome. Random hexamers served to reverse transcribe roughly 0.45 to 1 ug RNA. In TCRdb, the immunoSEQ multiplex PCR reads were re-called with MiXCR into one record per CDR3 protein. The sample lists more than 65,000 distinct CDR3 sequences; approximately 95% were seen once. The sequenced sample was CD8+ T cells from PBMCs. These receptors all come from a human donor in good health.

This clonotype has just one count. For the CDR3, the DNA is TGTGCCAGCAGCCCGCCAGGTGAGAACACTGAAGCTTTCTTT. Protein sequence: CASSPPGENTEAFF. This sequence joins TRBV5-4 and TRBJ1-1; D gene unclear. From germline, CDR1 is SGHNT and CDR2 YYREEE (reference sequence). The ends were cut back, 4 bases at V and 1 base at J, with 11 bases in the middle. The CDR3 loop spans 14 amino acids. Full variable domain (rest looked up from reference TRBV5-4 and TRBJ1-1): ETGVTQSPTHLIKTRGQQVTLRCSSQSGHNTVSWYQQALGQGPQFIFQYYREEENGRGNFPPRFSGLQFPNYSSELNVNALELDDSALYLCASSPPGENTEAFFGQGTRLTVV.

The V gene is TRBV7-3, the J gene TRBJ1-1, with D perhaps TRBD1 (5 bases). Trimming pared 4 bases from V and 3 bases from J, leaving 24 bases between. The germline gives CDR1 SGHTA, CDR2 FQGTGA. The CDR3 is made up of 18 amino acids. The CDR3 protein is CASSSRGYAMGRDTEAFF. The CDR3 DNA follows: TGTGCCAGCAGCTCCCGGGGCTATGCGATGGGGAGGGACACTGAAGCTTTCTTT.

This sequence joins TRBV28 and TRBJ2-7; possible D gene TRBD2, 6 bases. V lost 4 bases to trimming and J lost 2 bases, with 12 bases between them. The CDR3 runs 14 residues. Germline CDR1 and CDR2: MDHEN and SYDVKM. The CDR3 spells CASSSRGMAYEQYV. The CDR3, as DNA: TGTGCCAGCAGTTCTCGGGGGATGGCCTACGAGCAGTACGTC.

This sequence joins TRBV4-1 and TRBJ2-1, with 11 bases that match TRBD2. There are 18 residues in the CDR3. V was clipped by 4 bases and J by 1 base; unmatched bases: 9. Per the germline V gene, CDR1 is MGHRA and CDR2 is YSYEKL. The CDR3 bases are TGCGCCAGCAGCCTAAGAGGTAGCGGGGGGGCGTCCTACAATGAGCAGTTCTTC. Translated, it gives CASSLRGSGGASYNEQFF.

This chain uses TRBV7-9 with TRBJ1-2; D is unresolved. Germline lookup yields CDR1 SEHNR and CDR2 FQNEAQ (reference sequence). The CDR3 extends over 11 amino acids. V shed 3 bases and J shed 8 bases, with 7 bases lying between them. CDR3 DNA: TGTGCCAGCAGCTTCTCGGGGGGCTACACCTTC. Encoded protein: CASSFSGGYTF.

This rearrangement joins TRBV13 to TRBJ1-5; TRBD1 aligns across 10 bases. V was clipped by 4 bases and J by 8 bases; unmatched bases: 5. The CDR3 length is 14 residues. Germline CDR1 PRHDT, CDR2 FYEKMQ (reference sequence). The CDR3 DNA reads as TGTGCCAGCAGCTCCGGACAGGGGGGAAAGCCCCAGCATTTT. Translating it yields CASSSGQGGKPQHF. Drawing the rest from reference TRBV13 and TRBJ1-5, the complete variable domain is AAGVIQSPRHLIKEKRETATLKCYPIPRHDTVYWYQQGPGQDPQFLISFYEKMQSDKGSIPDRFSAQQFSDYHSELNMSSLELGDSALYFCASSSGQGGKPQHFGDGTRLSIL.

The chain joins TRBV7-9 to TRBJ2-7; 7 positions agree with TRBD2. The CDR3 extends over 15 amino acids. CDR1 and CDR2 (germline): SEHNR, FQNEAQ (reference sequence). With 4 bases clipped from V and 9 bases from J, the junction kept 15 bases outside the gene matches. CDR3 in amino acids: CASSSGLVSRRGQYF. DNA of the CDR3: TGTGCCAGCAGCTCCGGACTAGTTAGTAGAAGAGGGCAGTACTTC.

This rearrangement joins TRBV10-3 to TRBJ2-7, with 9 bases fitting TRBD1. V trimming: 5 bases; J trimming: 1 base; junction bases outside the gene matches: 3. There are 14 residues in the CDR3. Germline V gene data show CDR1 as ENHRY and CDR2 as SYGVKD. The chain's CDR3 is CAISPGQGSYEQYF. The CDR3 DNA follows: TGTGCCATCAGTCCAGGACAGGGGTCCTACGAGCAGTACTTC.

The chain has TRBV3-1 and TRBJ1-1, with 9 bases fitting TRBD1. The CDR3 contains 17 residues. Losses at the gene ends were 6 bases for V and 4 bases for J; bases not matched to a gene: 15. CDR1 and CDR2 (germline): LGHDT, YNNKEL (reference sequence). CDR3 in amino acids: CASSLATRMTGGTEAFF. The CDR3 DNA is TGTGCCAGCAGTCTCGCGACAAGAATGACAGGGGGCACTGAAGCTTTCTTT.

This clonotype was seen a single time. The genes are TRBV7-9 and TRBJ2-3; D ambiguous. V shed 7 bases and J shed 0 bases, with 8 bases lying between them. In germline, CDR1 is SEHNR, CDR2 FQNEAQ (reference sequence). CDR3 length: 13 amino acids. Here the CDR3 DNA reads TGTGCCAGCATCCCCTCTAGCACAGATACGCAGTATTTT. Translation gives CASIPSSTDTQYF. Combining the CDR3 with reference TRBV7-9 and TRBJ2-3 gives the whole variable domain DTGVSQNPRHKITKRGQNVTFRCDPISEHNRLYWYRQTLGQGPEFLTYFQNEAQLEKSRLLSDRFSAERPKGSFSTLEIQRTEQGDSAMYLCASIPSSTDTQYFGPGTRLTVL.

This clonotype appeared once. The chain links TRBV5-1 to TRBJ2-3, with a weak D call TRBD2 (6 bases). There are 13 residues in the CDR3. Germline V gene data show CDR1 as SGHRS and CDR2 as YFSETQ. The CDR3 loop is CATRWRDTDTQYF. CDR3 DNA: TGCGCAACCCGGTGGCGGGACACAGATACGCAGTATTTT.

The J gene is TRBJ2-3, the V gene TRBV5-4, with a weak D call TRBD2 (6 bases). The CDR3 is 16 residues long. Per the germline V gene, CDR1 is SGHNT and CDR2 is YYREEE (reference sequence). With 4 bases removed from V and 4 bases from J, the gap between germline ends came to 19 bases. The CDR3: CASSTREGMAPDTQYF. The CDR3 DNA reads TGTGCCAGCAGCACGCGGGAAGGTATGGCCCCAGATACGCAGTATTTT.

A few counts support this clonotype. V and J are TRBV7-9 and TRBJ2-7, with TRBD1 matching 7 bases. The CDR3 covers 15 residues. Trimming took 5 bases from V and 2 from J; bases not matched to a gene: 9. Germline V gene lookup returns CDR1 SEHNR and CDR2 FQNEAQ (reference sequence). CDR3 sequence reads: CASSAGTAATYEQYV. The CDR3 DNA is TGTGCCAGCAGCGCCGGGACAGCCGCAACCTACGAGCAGTACGTC.

V gene TRBV7-8 combines with J gene TRBJ2-7; D ambiguous. This CDR3 is 14 amino acids long. From germline, CDR1 is SGHVS and CDR2 FQNEAQ. With 4 bases removed from V and 5 bases from J, the gap between germline ends came to 15 bases. CDR3 in DNA: TGTGCCAGCAGCTCACCCGGACGCCGGGACGAGCAGTACTTC. Its translation: CASSSPGRRDEQYF.

V is TRBV28 and J is TRBJ2-7; 7 nucleotides align to TRBD1. From germline, CDR1 is MDHEN and CDR2 SYDVKM. This CDR3 contains 14 residues. V dropped 6 bases and J dropped 0; count of bases not matched to a gene: 5. The CDR3 DNA sequence: TGTGCCAGCAGCCCGGGGACAGCCTCCTACGAGCAGTACGTC. This encodes CASSPGTASYEQYV.

The V call is TRBV11-2, the J call TRBJ1-5; TRBD1 matches at 9 bases. J lost 9 bases, V lost 5 bases, and 8 bases had no gene match. The CDR3 sequence is 14 residues long. The germline gives CDR1 SGHAT, CDR2 FQNNGV. The CDR3 loop is CASSHTGGMSPQHF. Written as DNA, the CDR3 is TGTGCCAGCAGCCACACAGGGGGCATGTCGCCCCAGCATTTT.

This chain connects TRBV7-9 to TRBJ2-7; 7 bases are shared with TRBD1. The germline V gene encodes CDR1 SEHNR and CDR2 FQNEAQ (reference sequence). Losses at the gene ends were 5 bases for V and 3 bases for J; bases not matched to a gene: 4. This CDR3 has 13 amino acids. The DNA of the CDR3 is TGTGCCAGCAGCCCGACAGGGTTCTACGAGCAGTACTTC. It codes for CASSPTGFYEQYF.

The CDR3 is CSARVRPTGPAEINYGYTF. CDR3 DNA: TGCAGTGCTAGAGTTCGGCCGACAGGGCCAGCTGAGATTAACTATGGCTACACCTTC. The chain has TRBV20-1 and TRBJ1-2; 7 nucleotides match TRBD1. Trimming took 1 base from V and 1 from J; bases not matched to a gene: 18. This CDR3 is built from 19 residues. Germline CDR1 reads DFQATT; CDR2 reads SNEGSKA (reference sequence).

The chain employs TRBV6-2 or TRBV6-3 and TRBJ2-3, with 10 bases fitting TRBD1. The CDR3 is made up of 13 amino acids. The germline gives CDR1 MNHEY, CDR2 SVGEGT. J was trimmed by 4 bases and V by 11 bases; bases with no gene match: 6. CDR3 in amino acids: CAGRDRGADTQYF. CDR3 sequence (DNA): TGTGCCGGGCGGGACAGGGGTGCAGATACGCAGTATTTT.

This rearrangement joins TRBV4-3 to TRBJ1-2, with TRBD1 identical over 9 bases. The germline CDR1 and CDR2 sequences are LGHNA and YSLEER. The CDR3 runs to 15 residues. V lost 0 bases and J lost 1; bases outside the gene matches: 0. Written as DNA, the CDR3 is TGCGCCAGCAGCCAAGAGGACAGGGGTAACTATGGCTACACCTTC. Translated: CASSQEDRGNYGYTF.